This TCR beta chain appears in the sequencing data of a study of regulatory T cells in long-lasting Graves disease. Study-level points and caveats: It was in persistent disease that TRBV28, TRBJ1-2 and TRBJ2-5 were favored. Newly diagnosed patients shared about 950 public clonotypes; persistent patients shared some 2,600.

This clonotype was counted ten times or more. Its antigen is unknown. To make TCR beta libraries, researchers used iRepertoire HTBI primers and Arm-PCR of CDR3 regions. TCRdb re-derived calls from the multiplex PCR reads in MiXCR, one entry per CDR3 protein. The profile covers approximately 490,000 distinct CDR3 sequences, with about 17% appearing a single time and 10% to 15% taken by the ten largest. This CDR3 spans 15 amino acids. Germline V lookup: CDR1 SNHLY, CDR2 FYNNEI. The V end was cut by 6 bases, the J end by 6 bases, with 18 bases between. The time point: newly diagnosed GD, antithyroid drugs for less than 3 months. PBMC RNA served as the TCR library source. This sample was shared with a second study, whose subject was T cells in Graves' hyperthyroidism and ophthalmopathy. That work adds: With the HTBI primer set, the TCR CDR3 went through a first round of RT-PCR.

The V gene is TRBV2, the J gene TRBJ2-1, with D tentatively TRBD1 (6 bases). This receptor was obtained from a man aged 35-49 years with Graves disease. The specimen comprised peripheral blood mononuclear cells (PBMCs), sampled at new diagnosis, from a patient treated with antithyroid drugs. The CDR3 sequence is CASRLTTIRGNEQFF. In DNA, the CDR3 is TGTGCCAGCAGACTCACCACTATCAGGGGCAATGAGCAGTTCTTC.